The present TCR beta chain was sequenced within a study of glioma-infiltrating T cells. This CDR3 contains 13 residues. CDR1 and CDR2 from the germline V gene are SGHTA and FQGTGA. Worth noting for this clonotype: One junction end does not reproduce the germline sequence, and a read error may be involved.

TCR alpha and beta CDR3 regions were amplified from RNA using iRepertoire nested multiplex PCR. One-step reverse transcription and amplification started from roughly 100-400 ng of tissue mRNA or PBMC total RNA. Via MiXCR, TCRdb re-called the multiplex PCR reads, giving one row per CDR3 protein. The sample carries about 130,000 distinct CDR3 sequences, approximately 26% recorded once. V usage is TRBV7-3 and J usage is TRBJ2-1; possible D gene TRBD1, 6 bases. This TCR derives from a human donor with low-grade glioma or glioblastoma, undergoing nonglioma brain surgery, or in good health (not recorded which). The sequencing input was glioma tissue, nonneoplastic brain tissue, or PBMCs (not recorded which). The CDR3 loop is CTSSFNTGYEQFF. In nucleotides, the CDR3 is TGTACCAGCAGCTTCAACACAGGGTATGAGCAGTTCTTC.